The clone carrying this T cell receptor (beta chain) was counted a single time. The antigen is unknown. The donors were in the approximately 120-subject validation cohort; that cohort was separate from the approximately 700-subject first cohort. The data were obtained in a study of cytomegalovirus exposure and HLA in healthy donors. Study observations and caveats: Published work reported that the classifier diagnosed cytomegalovirus status with high specificity and sensitivity.

CDR3 length equals 15 residues. The ends lost 5 bases at V and 8 bases at J; junction bases unmatched: 11. CDR1 is LNHDA and CDR2 is SQIVND in the germline V gene (reference sequence). Generated by immunoSEQ multiplex PCR, the TCRdb table keeps only in-frame clones and is missing some. The sample shows some 130,000 clones, roughly nine tenths of them seen only once. What was sequenced was PBMCs. V is TRBV19 and J is TRBJ1-2; 10 nucleotides align to TRBD1. This receptor was obtained from a man between 18 and 35 years old in good health and CMV-seronegative. The CDR3 here is CASSLGTGVADGYTF. The CDR3 region has the DNA TGTGCCAGTAGTCTAGGGACAGGGGTGGCTGACGGCTACACCTTC.